This is a list of T cell receptor beta chains from one sample in a study of cytomegalovirus exposure and HLA in healthy donors. Data came from immunoSEQ multiplex PCR; TCRdb stores just in-frame clones and leaves some out. Counted here are tens of thousands of clones, over 70% occurring once; the ten biggest clones make up 4.5% to 7%. The source material was PBMCs. These receptors all stem from a male donor in good health and CMV-seropositive. Both conserved end residues are part of each CDR3. A D gene is named only where the DNA matches it firmly. Some rows have no size entry. The others give once, few or many, or a class for an expanded clone.

clone_size,d_call,j_call,v_call,cdr3_nt,cdr3_aa
NA,NA,TRBJ1-1,TRBV27,TGTGCCAGCAGTTTATCCCCGGGACAGAACACTGAAGCTTTCTTT,CASSLSPGQNTEAFF
once,TRBD1,TRBJ2-1,TRBV28,TGTGCCAGCAGTTCGGGACAGGGGCTCCATGAGCAGTTCTTC,CASSSGQGLHEQFF
NA,NA,TRBJ1-1,TRBV15,TGTGCCACCAGCAGAGATCCAGCTGAAGCTTTCTTT,CATSRDPAEAFF
NA,TRBD1,TRBJ1-3,TRBV5-1,TGCGCCAGCAGCGATACAGGGGGCTATGGAAACACCATATATTTT,CASSDTGGYGNTIYF
NA,TRBD1,TRBJ2-3,TRBV7-7,TGTGCCAGCAGCCCCACGGCAGGGGGCGAAGATACGCAGTATTTT,CASSPTAGGEDTQYF
once,NA,TRBJ2-7,TRBV27,TGTGCCACAACAACAGGGATCGGCGAGCAGTACTTC,CATTTGIGEQYF
NA,NA,TRBJ1-6,TRBV10-2,TGCGCCAGCAGCGAACCCCAGGGGAGCTCCTATAATTCACCCCTCCACTTT,CASSEPQGSSYNSPLHF
few,TRBD1,TRBJ1-2,TRBV25-1,TGTGCCAGCAGTGCGAGGACAGGTCCTGCGGATGGCTACACCTTC,CASSARTGPADGYTF
NA,NA,TRBJ2-3,TRBV29-1,TGCAGCGCCAGGGACACCTCTAGCACAGGAGATACGCAGTATTTT,CSARDTSSTGDTQYF
few,NA,TRBJ1-5,TRBV19,TGTGCCAGTAATGGCCAGGGCCATCAGCCCCAGCATTTT,CASNGQGHQPQHF
NA,NA,TRBJ2-1,TRBV7-9,TGTGCCAGCAGCTTAGGGCAGGGAGGCAATGAGCAGTTCTTC,CASSLGQGGNEQFF
once,NA,TRBJ2-3,TRBV19,TGTGCCAGTAGTATTTTTCAATCAGATACGCAGTATTTT,CASSIFQSDTQYF
once,TRBD2,TRBJ2-7,TRBV7-9,TGTGCCAGCAGCCTAGTGGGGGGAGGGGTCTACGAGCAGTACTTC,CASSLVGGGVYEQYF
NA,NA,TRBJ2-1,TRBV7-2,TGTGCCAGCAGCGCGATGGGGGGCTCCTACAATGAGCAGTTCTTC,CASSAMGGSYNEQFF
NA,TRBD1,TRBJ2-1,TRBV5-1,TGCGCCAGCAGCTTGCTGGGGACAGGCTTTGTTGAGCAGTTCTTC,CASSLLGTGFVEQFF
few,TRBD1,TRBJ1-1,TRBV6-5,TGTGCCAGCATTGAAACAGGGGGCCAATCTGAAGCTTTCTTT,CASIETGGQSEAFF
NA,TRBD1,TRBJ1-4,TRBV5-5,TGTGCCAGCAGCTCGGGGACAGCAACTAATGAAAAACTGTTTTTT,CASSSGTATNEKLFF
NA,NA,TRBJ1-4,TRBV27,TGTGCCAGCAGTTTATCGGTTGCGGATCCCCGAGCAACTAATGAAAAACTGTTTTTT,CASSLSVADPRATNEKLFF
NA,NA,TRBJ1-4,TRBV7-9,TGTGCCAGCAGCAATGACCGGGACAACTCTCCCGAAAAACTGTTTTTT,CASSNDRDNSPEKLFF
NA,NA,TRBJ1-2,TRBV7-9,TGTGCCAGCAGCCGTTATCCGATTAACCAGGGGAACTATGGCTACACCTTC,CASSRYPINQGNYGYTF
few,TRBD1,TRBJ1-4,TRBV5-4,TGTGCCAGCAGCAAACAGGGGCTTAGTGAAAAACTGTTTTTT,CASSKQGLSEKLFF
NA,TRBD1,TRBJ2-3,TRBV5-8,TGTGCCAGCAACCCGGGACAGAGCACAGATACGCAGTATTTT,CASNPGQSTDTQYF
NA,NA,TRBJ1-2,TRBV28,TGTGCCAGCAGTTTCCCCGGGTCAAACTATGGCTACACCTTC,CASSFPGSNYGYTF
NA,NA,TRBJ2-3,TRBV30,TGTGCCTGGAGTTGGGCGGGCGGCGGCACAGATACGCAGTATTTT,CAWSWAGGGTDTQYF
NA,TRBD1,TRBJ1-3,TRBV7-6,TGTGCCAGCAGCTTAGTAGTGGCCGGGACAGGGGGCCTTCTTGGAAACACCATATATTTT,CASSLVVAGTGGLLGNTIYF
NA,TRBD2,TRBJ2-7,TRBV19,TGTGCCAGCGGACTAGCGGGAGAGTACGAGCAGTACTTC,CASGLAGEYEQYF
NA,NA,TRBJ1-1,TRBV2,TGTGCCAGCCGGGAGAGGCCCCTTATGAACACTGAAGCTTTCTTT,CASRERPLMNTEAFF
once,NA,TRBJ2-7,TRBV10-3,TGTGCCATCAGTGAGGGTGTCGGGAAGGTGACCTACGAGCAGTACTTC,CAISEGVGKVTYEQYF
NA,NA,TRBJ1-1,TRBV5-1,TGCGCCAGCACCAGTGAATCCGGGGTCGGCACTGAAGCTTTCTTT,CASTSESGVGTEAFF
NA,NA,TRBJ1-6,TRBV9,TGTGCCAGCAGCGTAGGACAGCCGAATTCACCCCTCCACTTT,CASSVGQPNSPLHF
NA,TRBD2,TRBJ2-3,TRBV7-2,TGTGCCAGCAGCTTAGCGCACGGACTAGCGGCAGATACGCAGTATTTT,CASSLAHGLAADTQYF
NA,NA,TRBJ2-4,TRBV6-1,TGTGCCAGCAAAAGTGACACGAACATTCAGTACTTC,CASKSDTNIQYF
NA,TRBD2,TRBJ2-2,TRBV5-4,TGTGCCAGCAGCCACCCCGGGACTAGCGGAAACGGGGAGCTGTTTTTT,CASSHPGTSGNGELFF
few,NA,TRBJ1-4,TRBV5-1,TGCGCCAGCAGCTCGACCAACCGGGACAACAAACTGTTTTTT,CASSSTNRDNKLFF
NA,NA,TRBJ1-6,TRBV6-4,TGTGCCAGCAGTGACATCTGGTTTCGGGGGGGGCCCAATTCACCCCTCCACTTT,CASSDIWFRGGPNSPLHF
NA,NA,TRBJ1-1,TRBV4-1,TGCGCCAGCTTACCCCCTGGCAGGGCGAACACTGAAGCTTTCTTT,CASLPPGRANTEAFF
NA,NA,TRBJ2-6,TRBV27,TGTGCCAGCAGTTTCGGGGACTCTGGGGCCAACGTCCTGACTTTC,CASSFGDSGANVLTF
NA,NA,TRBJ1-1,TRBV7-2,TGTGCCAGCAGCTTATCTCTCCTGAACACTGAAGCTTTCTTT,CASSLSLLNTEAFF
NA,NA,TRBJ1-4,TRBV7-2,TGTGCCAGCAGCTTCAGTACAGAAACTAATGAAAAACTGTTTTTT,CASSFSTETNEKLFF
NA,TRBD2,TRBJ2-5,TRBV10-2,TGCGCCAGCAGCAACCCGACTAGCGGGGGGCAAGAGACCCAGTACTTC,CASSNPTSGGQETQYF
NA,TRBD1,TRBJ1-4,TRBV5-4,TGTGCCAGCAGCTTGATGACCGGGACAGAAGTTGAAAAACTGTTTTTT,CASSLMTGTEVEKLFF
few,TRBD2,TRBJ2-7,TRBV6-1,TGTGCCAGCAGCGGACTAGCGGGAGGGGACCACGAGCAGTACTTC,CASSGLAGGDHEQYF
many,TRBD1,TRBJ1-1,TRBV29-1,TGCAGCGTTGAAGTGGTTCCAGGGGGTAGCACTGAAGCTTTCTTT,CSVEVVPGGSTEAFF
NA,TRBD2,TRBJ2-1,TRBV28,TGTGCCAGCAGTTTGTTGACTAGCGGATACAATGAGCAGTTCTTC,CASSLLTSGYNEQFF
once,NA,TRBJ2-7,TRBV4-1,TGCGCCAGCAGCCAAGAAGGGACATGCAAGCAGTACTTC,CASSQEGTCKQYF
NA,NA,TRBJ2-7,TRBV27,TGTGCCAGCAGCTCAGGACTGAACTCCTACGAGCAGTACTTC,CASSSGLNSYEQYF
NA,NA,TRBJ2-7,TRBV6-5,TGTGCCAGCAGTTATGAAGGGGGCTACGAGCAGTACTTC,CASSYEGGYEQYF
once,NA,TRBJ2-7,TRBV19,TGTGCCAGTAGTATTTCCGGGTACGAGCAGTACTTC,CASSISGYEQYF
NA,NA,TRBJ2-1,TRBV5-1,TGCGCCAGCAGCTTGGTTAACAATGAGCAGTTCTTC,CASSLVNNEQFF
NA,NA,TRBJ2-1,TRBV5-1,TGCGCCAGCAGGGATCCAGCTAGGGGCTCGTTCTTC,CASRDPARGSFF
NA,NA,TRBJ1-5,TRBV4-3,TGCGCCAGCAGCCAAGCTTCCGGGGCAGGGGGCAATCAGCCCCAGCATTTT,CASSQASGAGGNQPQHF